One and the same sample provided the 21 T cell receptor beta chains below, sequenced in a study of cytomegalovirus exposure and HLA in healthy donors. Clones were sequenced by immunoSEQ multiplex PCR, and TCRdb holds only the in-frame ones, with some missing. The sample holds approximately 160,000 clones; under 90% are singletons and the top ten take about 9.3%. The sequenced material came from PBMCs. The receptors here all came from a young woman in good health and CMV-seropositive.

A note on this clone: The junction and the germline gene differ at one end; a read error may be behind it. The rearrangement links TRBV18 to TRBJ2-1; 8 positions match TRBD2. Germline V CDR1 and CDR2: KGHSH, LQKENI. CDR3 size: 16 residues. The CDR3 spells CASSPPFRAGDNEQFF. The CDR3 DNA reads TGTGCCAGCTCACCACCTTTTAGAGCGGGAGACAACGAGCAGTTCTTC.

V and J are TRBV5-1 and TRBJ1-1; no clear D. The CDR3 sequence is 12 residues long. The germline V and J ends were trimmed by 1 base and 7 bases, with 8 bases remaining between them. CDR1 and CDR2 from the germline V gene are SGHRS and YFSETQ. The CDR3 DNA follows: TGCGCCAGCAGCTTGCCCGGGATTGAAGCTTTCTTT. It is translated as CASSLPGIEAFF.

The rearrangement uses TRBV27 and TRBJ2-3; D may be TRBD1 (6 bases). There are 13 residues in the CDR3. V lost 3 bases and J 6 bases, leaving 10 bases between the germline ends. CDR1 and CDR2 from the germline V gene are MNHEY and SMNVEV (reference sequence). The CDR3 loop reads CASSFLQGDTQYF. The CDR3 DNA follows: TGTGCCAGCAGTTTCCTTCAGGGGGATACGCAGTATTTT.

This chain connects TRBV6-5 to TRBJ1-2; 9 positions match TRBD1. Trimming took 6 bases from V and 6 from J; bases not matched to a gene: 5. This CDR3 has 13 residues. The germline gives CDR1 MNHEY, CDR2 SVGAGI. As DNA, the CDR3 is TGTGCCAGCAGCCGGGGACAGGGAGATGGCTACACCTTC. Protein product: CASSRGQGDGYTF.

The sample holds one count of this clone. This chain uses TRBV11-3 with TRBJ1-2; D call uncertain. Trimming pared 3 bases from V and 13 bases from J, leaving 12 bases between. The CDR3 has 11 residues. Germline CDR1 SGHNT, CDR2 YENEEA. The CDR3 loop is CASSFGQASTF. As DNA, the CDR3 is TGTGCCAGCAGCTTTGGGCAGGCCTCCACCTTC.

V gene TRBV18 combines with J gene TRBJ2-3; perhaps TRBD1 as D (5 bases). V was cut by 1 base and J by 6 bases, with 14 bases left in between. The CDR3 totals 15 residues. Germline-derived CDR1 and CDR2 are KGHSH and LQKENI. CDR3 in DNA: TGTGCCAGCTCACCACGTCCTACCCCAGGGGATACGCAGTATTTT. Its translation: CASSPRPTPGDTQYF.

For the CDR3, the DNA is TGCGCCAGCACCCTATTGGCGGGAGGGCCTAATGAGCAGTTCTTC. Its protein is CASTLLAGGPNEQFF. This chain joins TRBV5-1 and TRBJ2-1; TRBD2 matches at 9 bases. CDR3 size: 15 residues. V gave up 6 bases and J gave up 7 bases; unmatched junction bases: 11. Germline CDR1 SGHRS, CDR2 YFSETQ.

V usage is TRBV2 and J usage is TRBJ1-1; D not resolved. Germline CDR1 SNHLY, CDR2 FYNNEI. V was cut by 4 bases and J by 3 bases, with 15 bases left in between. CDR3 length: 15 residues. The CDR3 spells CASSVSRPVHTEAFF. The CDR3 DNA sequence: TGTGCCAGCAGTGTTTCTAGGCCAGTTCACACTGAAGCTTTCTTT.

The V and J genes are TRBV2 and TRBJ1-5; 11 bases map to TRBD1. This CDR3 is built from 14 residues. V was pared by 4 bases and J by 6 bases, with 2 bases of the junction left unmatched. CDR1 is SNHLY, CDR2 FYNNEI, per germline. The CDR3 here is CASSGTGGIQPQHF. In nucleotides, the CDR3 is TGTGCCAGCAGTGGGACAGGGGGCATTCAGCCCCAGCATTTT.

The genes are TRBV28 and TRBJ1-3; weak D call: TRBD1 (5 bases). V lost 8 bases and J 0 bases, leaving 14 bases between the germline ends. The CDR3 length is 15 residues. Germline loops: CDR1 MDHEN, CDR2 SYDVKM. CDR3 region: CASGRTGYSGNTIYF. The CDR3 DNA reads as TGTGCCAGCGGACGAACAGGCTACTCTGGAAACACCATATATTTT.

CDR3 region: CASSHGQGRTNEKLFF. CDR3 coding DNA: TGTGCCAGCAGCCACGGACAGGGCCGGACTAATGAAAAACTGTTTTTT. The chain is built from TRBV7-9 and TRBJ1-4; 8 nucleotides agree with TRBD1. V dropped 5 bases and J dropped 2; count of bases not matched to a gene: 7. Germline values: CDR1 SEHNR, CDR2 FQNEAQ (reference sequence). The CDR3 has 16 residues.

The gene calls are TRBV2 and TRBJ2-1; 9 positions match TRBD2. J lost 8 bases, V lost 6 bases, and 23 bases had no gene match. Germline lookup yields CDR1 SNHLY and CDR2 FYNNEI. The CDR3 consists of 19 residues. CDR3 residues: CASSRSGGRDLWRVDEQFF. CDR3 nucleotides: TGTGCCAGCAGCCGCTCGGGCGGGAGGGACCTCTGGAGGGTGGATGAGCAGTTCTTC. Full variable domain (remainder filled in from reference TRBV2 and TRBJ2-1): EPEVTQTPSHQVTQMGQEVILRCVPISNHLYFYWYRQILGQKVEFLVSFYNNEISEKSEIFDDQFSVERPDGSNFTLKIRSTKLEDSAMYFCASSRSGGRDLWRVDEQFFGPGTRLTVL.

J is TRBJ1-5 and V is TRBV21-1. TRBV21-1 is tagged as a pseudogene. The CDR3 is 11 residues long. The chain's CDR3 is CASSRCQPQHF. CDR3 DNA sequence: TGTGCCAGCAGCCGTTGTCAGCCCCAGCATTTT.

This sequence joins TRBV4-2 and TRBJ2-5, with TRBD1 identical over 7 bases. This CDR3 spans 15 amino acids. Losses at the gene ends were 2 bases for V and 3 bases for J; bases not matched to a gene: 6. CDR1 and CDR2 from the germline V gene are LGHNA and YNFKEQ. CDR3 nucleotides: TGTGCCAGCAGCCAAATAACAGGGGATAAAGAGACCCAGTACTTC. Protein product: CASSQITGDKETQYF.

The gene calls are TRBV18 and TRBJ2-3, with D perhaps matching TRBD2 (6 bases). With 6 bases removed from V and 6 bases from J, the gap between germline ends came to 25 bases. CDR3 length: 17 amino acids. Germline values: CDR1 KGHSH, CDR2 LQKENI. The CDR3 loop reads CASSQGRDWGIVDTQYF. Written as DNA, the CDR3 is TGTGCCAGCTCCCAGGGACGGGACTGGGGGATTGTTGATACGCAGTATTTT.

The chain uses TRBV7-9 and TRBJ2-7; D uncertain. The V end was cut by 3 bases, the J end by 2 bases, with 8 bases between. The CDR3 length is 13 residues. Germline V CDR1 and CDR2: SEHNR, FQNEAQ (reference sequence). In DNA, the CDR3 is TGTGCCAGCAGCTTGGAGAGTCCCTACGAGCAGTACTTC. Amino acid sequence: CASSLESPYEQYF.

DNA for the CDR3: TGTGCCAGCAGCGCATACCCCCCCGGCGGAAAATATGGCTACACCTTC. Its translation: CASSAYPPGGKYGYTF. The genes are TRBV7-9 and TRBJ1-2; D is uncertain. The CDR3 covers 16 residues. Germline assignment: CDR1 SEHNR and CDR2 FQNEAQ (reference sequence). V lost 5 bases and J 5 bases, leaving 21 bases between the germline ends.

The rearrangement uses TRBV28 and TRBJ2-7; 11 nucleotides line up with TRBD1. The ends lost 7 bases at V and 6 bases at J; junction bases unmatched: 8. Germline V gene data show CDR1 as MDHEN and CDR2 as SYDVKM. The length of the CDR3 is 14 residues. The DNA of the CDR3 is TGTGCCAGCATCCCTTGGACAGGGGGCAGCGAGCAGTACTTC. It specifies CASIPWTGGSEQYF.

The J gene is TRBJ1-4, the V gene TRBV5-5; 8 nucleotides match TRBD1. The CDR3 length is 15 residues. CDR1 is SGHKS and CDR2 is YYEKEE in the germline V gene (reference sequence). The V gene end was trimmed by 0 bases and the J gene end by 7 bases; junction bases not matched to a gene: 5. The CDR3 DNA sequence: TGTGCCAGCAGCTTGGGGACAGGGTGGAGTGAAAAACTGTTTTTT. Its translation is CASSLGTGWSEKLFF.

The chain joins TRBV7-2 to TRBJ1-5, with D maybe TRBD1 (6 bases). Germline CDR1 and CDR2: SGHTA and FQGNSA. The CDR3 covers 15 residues. V dropped 3 bases and J dropped 7 bases, with 16 bases sitting between them. In DNA form, the CDR3 reads TGTGCCAGCAGCTTGGAGACAGGTAATATACAGCCCCAGCATTTT. Residues: CASSLETGNIQPQHF.

The chain combines TRBV7-9 with TRBJ2-3; 8 bases are a match to TRBD1. Per the germline V gene, CDR1 is SEHNR and CDR2 is FQNEAQ (reference sequence). The CDR3 extends over 14 amino acids. Trimming took 3 bases from V and 5 from J; bases not matched to a gene: 4. The CDR3 protein is CASSFGQGIDTQYF. The CDR3 nucleotides are TGTGCCAGCAGCTTCGGACAGGGAATAGATACGCAGTATTTT.